The present entry profiles one T cell receptor beta chain with its context. This sample is drawn from a study of blood T cell repertoires in COVID-19. Looked up from germline, CDR1 is LNHDA and CDR2 is SQIVND (reference sequence). V lost 3 bases and J 6 bases, leaving 17 bases between the germline ends. This CDR3 has 15 amino acids. Some clones are missing from TCRdb's copy, which holds only in-frame ones; the method was immunoSEQ multiplex PCR. The table shows about 200,000 clones, with around 90% occurring only once. The chain couples TRBV19 to TRBJ1-1; the D gene is possibly TRBD1 (6 bases). Input material: PBMCs or T cells enriched from blood (not recorded which). This TCR was recovered from a woman aged 18-29 years who had recovered from COVID-19. The CDR3 DNA reads TGTGCCAGTAGTATCATGACAGGAGGACGGGCTGAAGCTTTCTTT. Amino acid sequence: CASSIMTGGRAEAFF.